This entry is about one T cell receptor (beta chain). Its antigen is still unknown. The data were taken from a study of cytomegalovirus exposure and HLA in healthy donors. Regarding the study as a whole: In a later analysis, TCR association rates varied by HLA locus: DRB1 most, HLA-C fewest. The presence/absence work took it that sequencing depth was about the same across donors.

PCR was performed using 60 Vbeta and 13 Jbeta primers. Here immunoSEQ multiplex PCR was the method, and the copy in TCRdb shows in-frame clones only, minus some. The sample lists approximately 240,000 clones; about 89% were seen once. With V trimmed by 5 bases and J by 8 bases, 6 bases remained unmatched. The CDR3 has 14 amino acids. In germline, CDR1 is MNHEY, CDR2 SMNVEV (reference sequence). What was sequenced was PBMCs. The chain has TRBV27 and TRBJ2-1, with 10 bases aligning to TRBD2. The receptor was isolated from a woman younger than 35 in good health and CMV-seronegative. The CDR3 loop is CASSLAGVPYEQFF. DNA of the CDR3: TGTGCCAGCAGTCTAGCGGGAGTCCCCTATGAGCAGTTCTTC.